Described below is a single T cell receptor (beta chain) sequence and its context. Antigen: not known. PCR amplification relied on 60 Vbeta primers (plus 13 Jbeta primers). Some clones are missing from TCRdb's copy, which holds only in-frame ones; the method was immunoSEQ multiplex PCR. The sample comprises 100,000 to 150,000 clones, about 85% of which are singletons, and roughly 1.7% rests with the top ten. Per the germline V gene, CDR1 is MNHNS and CDR2 is SASEGT. V lost 4 bases to trimming and J lost 3 bases, with 16 bases between them. The CDR3 loop spans 15 amino acids. The entry originates in a study of cytomegalovirus exposure and HLA in healthy donors. Study summary: Early on, a data release was issued that held 80 million to 90 million unique TCRs from HLA-typed donors. Study-wide results and limits: There were approximately 150 TCR beta chains listed as cytomegalovirus-associated. In vitro, three CMV-associated chains proved specific for CMV antigens. The productive fraction for most TCR beta V segments was about 87% or about 30% in an earlier analysis.

This clonotype was sampled from a boy between 10 and 17 years old in good health and CMV-seronegative. Source material: PBMCs. This chain joins TRBV6-1 and TRBJ2-7; perhaps TRBD1 as D (5 bases). The DNA for the CDR3 is TGTGCCAGCAGTGCGGATTGGGGCCCTATCTACGAGCAGTACTTC. Residues: CASSADWGPIYEQYF.